Listed below are T cell receptor beta chains from one sample, sequenced in a study of T cell responses to AZD1222 COVID-19 vaccine. The protocol was immunoSEQ multiplex PCR, while the TCRdb copy is restricted to in-frame clones and leaves out a portion. Of about 150,000 clones listed, more than 85% are singletons. The source was peripheral blood, collected 28 days after the second AZD1222 dose. Receptor source: an adult who received the AZD1222 COVID-19 vaccine. Both conserved end residues are part of each CDR3. A D gene is named only where the DNA matches it firmly. Expanded clones get a size class; other rows say once, few or many, or leave the size out.

len,d_gene,v_gene,j_gene,abundance,CDR3nt,CDR3aa
13,-,TRBV6-4,TRBJ1-5,-,TGTGCCAGCAGTGTGAATAGCAATCAGCCCCAGCATTTT,CASSVNSNQPQHF
14,-,TRBV5-4,TRBJ1-3,once,TGTGCCAGCAGCTTGGACAGCTCTGGAAACACCATATATTTT,CASSLDSSGNTIYF
13,-,TRBV7-9,TRBJ2-2,-,TGTGCCAGCAGCTTAGTTAGGACCGGGGAGCTGTTTTTT,CASSLVRTGELFF
11,-,TRBV12-3/TRBV12-4,TRBJ2-7,-,TGTGCCAGCAGTTTTGAACTCTTGCAGTACTTC,CASSFELLQYF
13,-,TRBV9,TRBJ2-5,-,TGTGCCAGCAACTACGAAGGGTTGGGGACCCAGTACTTC,CASNYEGLGTQYF
14,TRBD1,TRBV25-1,TRBJ1-2,few,TGTGCCAGCAGTGGGCCTTGGACAGGGTCTGGCTACACCTTC,CASSGPWTGSGYTF
15,-,TRBV6-2/TRBV6-3,TRBJ1-5,-,TGTGCCAGCAGTTACGGGGGCGGGTTTGGTCAGCCCCAGCATTTT,CASSYGGGFGQPQHF
16,TRBD1,TRBV5-8,TRBJ2-5,-,TGTGCCAGCAGCTTAGGGGGTCGGACAGGAGAAGAGACCCAGTACTTC,CASSLGGRTGEETQYF
14,TRBD1,TRBV6-6,TRBJ1-5,-,TGTGCCACCGCGGACAGGGCTACCGCGAGGCCCCAGCATTTT,CATADRATARPQHF
14,-,TRBV3-1/TRBV3-2,TRBJ2-7,-,TGTGCCAGCAGCCAAGACTCTAACAGCTACGAGCAGTACTTC,CASSQDSNSYEQYF
13,-,TRBV5-4,TRBJ2-2,-,TGTGCCAGCGCCGATTCGAACACCGGGGAGCTGTTTTTT,CASADSNTGELFF
16,TRBD2,TRBV5-1,TRBJ2-2,once,TGCGCCAGCAGCATCGGACTAGCGGGAGGGTCCGGGGAGCTGTTTTTT,CASSIGLAGGSGELFF
15,TRBD1,TRBV6-5,TRBJ2-7,-,TGTGCCAGCAGCTACCCGGGACAGGGGATATACGAGCAGTACTTC,CASSYPGQGIYEQYF
12,-,TRBV28,TRBJ1-1,-,TGTGCCAGCAGTTACTCGAACACTGAAGCTTTCTTT,CASSYSNTEAFF
18,TRBD1,TRBV18,TRBJ1-5,-,TGTGCCAGCTCACGGGGACAGGGGGCGCAGATGGGTAATCAGCCCCAGCATTTT,CASSRGQGAQMGNQPQHF
16,-,TRBV9,TRBJ2-7,-,TGTGCCAGCAGCGTAGCTGAGGGCGACCGACCCTACGAGCAGTACTTC,CASSVAEGDRPYEQYF
17,-,TRBV19,TRBJ2-2,-,TGTGCCAGTAGTATTGGAGGGACTGGCAGAACGACCGGGGAGCTGTTTTTT,CASSIGGTGRTTGELFF
15,TRBD2,TRBV7-8,TRBJ2-1,-,TGTGCCAGCAGCTTGGGCGGGAGGGCTCTCTATGAGCAGTTCTTC,CASSLGGRALYEQFF
17,TRBD2,TRBV4-3,TRBJ2-1,-,TGCGCCAGCAGCCTCCTCCCCCCTAGCGGGAGCTACAATGAGCAGTTCTTC,CASSLLPPSGSYNEQFF
17,TRBD1,TRBV24-1,TRBJ2-1,-,TGTGCCACCAGTCCATCCCTCGGGACAGGGAGCGTCGATGAGCAGTTCTTC,CATSPSLGTGSVDEQFF
18,TRBD2,TRBV12-5,TRBJ2-1,-,TGTGCTAGTGGTTTGGTACTATCTGGTAGCGGGAGCGTCCATGAGCAGTTCTTC,CASGLVLSGSGSVHEQFF
15,-,TRBV6-2/TRBV6-3,TRBJ1-1,-,TGTGCCAGCAGTTACCTGGTGGGGATGAACACTGAAGCTTTCTTT,CASSYLVGMNTEAFF
16,TRBD2,TRBV6-2/TRBV6-3,TRBJ2-2,-,TGTGCCAGCAGTTACGAGACTAGCGCGAACACCGGGGAGCTGTTTTTT,CASSYETSANTGELFF
11,-,TRBV29-1,TRBJ2-1,once,TGCAGCGTTCGGGACGGAGGAGAGCAGTTCTTC,CSVRDGGEQFF
15,TRBD2,TRBV7-2,TRBJ2-7,-,TGTGCCAGCAGCGCACTAGCGGGGGGAATCTACGAGCAGTACTTC,CASSALAGGIYEQYF
12,-,TRBV12-3/TRBV12-4,TRBJ2-7,-,TGTGCCAGCAGTTTAGGGCAGCTTGTGCAGTACTTC,CASSLGQLVQYF
17,-,TRBV15,TRBJ2-3,once,TGTGCCACCAGCAGATTAACAGGGTGGGGGAGCACAGATACGCAGTATTTT,CATSRLTGWGSTDTQYF
13,-,TRBV10-3,TRBJ2-3,-,TGTGCCATCAGTGAGGCACTTGGAGATACGCAGTATTTT,CAISEALGDTQYF
14,-,TRBV27,TRBJ2-2,-,TGTGCCAGCAGTTTACGGGACGACACCGGGGAGCTGTTTTTT,CASSLRDDTGELFF
15,-,TRBV6-2/TRBV6-3,TRBJ2-2,-,TGTGCCAGCAGTATCCAGCTCTCGAACACCGGGGAGCTGTTTTTT,CASSIQLSNTGELFF
13,-,TRBV19,TRBJ1-1,-,TGTGCCACCTCGAGCCAGGGATACACTGAAGCTTTCTTT,CATSSQGYTEAFF
17,-,TRBV21-1,TRBJ1-1,-,TGTGCCAGCAGCAAAGTCTCTCGAAAAACAGGGGGCCCTGAAGCTTTCTTT,CASSKVSRKTGGPEAFF
16,TRBD1,TRBV13,TRBJ2-5,-,TGTGCCAGCAGCCCAAGGGACAGGGGGCAAGGAGAGACCCAGTACTTC,CASSPRDRGQGETQYF
13,-,TRBV7-8,TRBJ2-1,-,TGTGCCAGCAACGAGGGGTACTCCAATGAACAGTTCTTC,CASNEGYSNEQFF
14,-,TRBV7-7,TRBJ1-5,-,TGTGCTAGCAGCTTTGGATGGGTAGAGCAGCCCCAGCATTTT,CASSFGWVEQPQHF
15,TRBD1,TRBV2,TRBJ2-7,once,TGTGCCAGCAGTATCGACAGGGGGCTCTCCTACGAGCAGTACTTC,CASSIDRGLSYEQYF
15,TRBD1,TRBV7-9,TRBJ1-6,-,TGTGCCAGCAGCCTCCGGGACAGCTATAATTCACCCCTCCACTTT,CASSLRDSYNSPLHF
15,TRBD2,TRBV5-4,TRBJ2-3,-,TGTGCCAGCAGCGTACTAGCGGGGGGCACAGATACGCAGTATTTT,CASSVLAGGTDTQYF
15,TRBD1,TRBV18,TRBJ1-1,-,TGTGCCAGCTCACCGGGGACAGGGGTTAGGACTGAAGCTTTCTTT,CASSPGTGVRTEAFF
16,TRBD1,TRBV2,TRBJ1-1,few,TGTGCCAGCAGGGGCCAGGGGGTCGGTACGAGGACTGAAGCTTTCTTT,CASRGQGVGTRTEAFF
13,-,TRBV6-6,TRBJ1-6,-,TGTGCCAGCACCCCCCGGCGACAGCCTCCCCTCCACTTT,CASTPRRQPPLHF
16,-,TRBV7-2,TRBJ1-3,-,TGTGCCAGCAGCTTAGTTGGGGGGAGGGCTGGAAACACCATATATTTT,CASSLVGGRAGNTIYF
11,-,TRBV7-9,TRBJ2-5,-,TGTGCCAGCAGCTTATATGAGACCCAGTACTTC,CASSLYETQYF
14,-,TRBV2,TRBJ2-6,-,TGTGCCAGCATTGGGGGATACGGGGCCAACGTCCTGACTTTC,CASIGGYGANVLTF